This passage covers 23 T cell receptor beta chains from one sample sequenced in a study of shared clonotypes between healthy human individuals. Clones were sequenced by immunoSEQ multiplex PCR, and TCRdb holds only the in-frame ones, with some missing. The data show 2 million to 3 million clones, under 95% seen once. The source material was naive CD4+ T cells from PBMCs. Subset specified: CD45RA+ positively selected. The source is a man between 18 and 35 years old in good health. Some clones in this sample may be carry-over from other donors' samples.

J is TRBJ2-4 and V is TRBV2, with D hard to call. The CDR3 has 15 residues. The V gene lost 10 bases and the J gene lost 5 bases, with 21 bases spanning the gap. CDR1 is SNHLY and CDR2 is FYNNEI in the germline V gene. The CDR3 nucleotides are TGTGCCACCGCCCGGGTAGGTGGGTCCCAAAACATTCAGTACTTC. The encoded protein is CATARVGGSQNIQYF.

The rearrangement uses TRBV7-3 and TRBJ1-1; no firm D call. This CDR3 is 12 amino acids long. Deletions cut 5 bases from V and 7 bases from J, with 11 bases between. Germline loops: CDR1 SGHTA, CDR2 FQGTGA. CDR3: CASSPRGGEAFF. CDR3 in DNA: TGTGCCAGCAGCCCGAGAGGCGGTGAAGCTTTCTTT.

The gene calls are TRBV10-1 and TRBJ2-3, with 11 positions matching TRBD1. Per the germline V gene, CDR1 is WNHNN and CDR2 is SYGVQD (reference sequence). The V gene end was trimmed by 6 bases and the J gene end by 5 bases; junction bases not matched to a gene: 4. The CDR3 consists of 14 residues. The CDR3 region has the DNA TGCGCCAGCAGCCGGGACAGGGGGGGAGATACGCAGTATTTT. Protein product: CASSRDRGGDTQYF.

This rearrangement joins TRBV19 to TRBJ1-2; D gene ambiguous. The CDR3 runs 14 residues. Germline CDR1 and CDR2: LNHDA and SQIVND (reference sequence). Trimming stripped 5 bases from V and 4 bases from J, with 14 bases between. CDR3 bases: TGTGCCAGTAGTTACGGAGGCAGCACCTATGGCTACACCTTC. Translation gives CASSYGGSTYGYTF.

This chain links TRBV7-6 with TRBJ1-2; D is unresolved. The germline V gene encodes CDR1 SGHVS and CDR2 FNYEAQ. Trimming left V 0 bases short and J 4 bases short, with 12 bases between. The CDR3 has 15 amino acids. As DNA, the CDR3 is TGTGCCAGCAGCTTAGCGGCAGGTGGCTCCTATGGCTACACCTTC. The encoded protein is CASSLAAGGSYGYTF.

V and J are TRBV5-1 and TRBJ2-3; either TRBD1 or TRBD2 may fit D (5 bases each). Trimming shortened V by 0 bases and J by 12 bases, and 17 bases separated the two germline ends. The CDR3 sequence is 14 residues long. Germline loops: CDR1 SGHRS, CDR2 YFSETQ. CDR3 sequence (DNA): TGCGCCAGCAGCTTGGCCACGGGGCCCCCTTCCCAGTATTTT. Translated, it gives CASSLATGPPSQYF. The full variable domain, rest sourced from reference TRBV5-1 and TRBJ2-3, is KAGVTQTPRYLIKTRGQQVTLSCSPISGHRSVSWYQQTPGQGLQFLFEYFSETQRNKGNFPGRFSGRQFSNSRSEMNVSTLELGDSALYLCASSLATGPPSQYFGPGTRLTVL.

The chain is built from TRBV11-2 and TRBJ2-7, with D perhaps TRBD1 (5 bases). The V end was cut by 6 bases, the J end by 5 bases, with 17 bases between. CDR1 is SGHAT, CDR2 FQNNGV, per germline. The CDR3 extends over 14 amino acids. The CDR3 DNA follows: TGTGCCAGCAGTGTAGGGGCCACTTCCCACGAGCAGTACTTC. It yields the protein CASSVGATSHEQYF. Based on the CDR3 plus reference TRBV11-2 and TRBJ2-7, the full variable domain is EAGVAQSPRYKIIEKRQSVAFWCNPISGHATLYWYQQILGQGPKLLIQFQNNGVVDDSQLPKDRFSAERLKGVDSTLKIQPAKLEDSAVYLCASSVGATSHEQYFGPGTRLTVT.

V gene TRBV28 combines with J gene TRBJ2-1, with 8 bases matching TRBD2. With V trimmed by 8 bases and J by 1 base, 22 bases remained unmatched. CDR3 size: 20 residues. CDR1 is MDHEN and CDR2 is SYDVKM in the germline V gene. The CDR3 nucleotides read TGTGCCAGCCCCCCCTCAGGTGAAAAAGCGGGAGTGGCATCCTACAATGAGCAGTTCTTC. Residues: CASPPSGEKAGVASYNEQFF.

The chain joins TRBV29-1 to TRBJ2-1, with D tentatively TRBD1 or TRBD2 (5 bases each). Germline V gives CDR1 SQVTM, CDR2 ANQGSEA. The V and J ends lost 2 bases and 6 bases respectively, with 14 bases between them. The CDR3 covers 14 residues. CDR3 residues: CSVERDRGGNEQFF. The CDR3 bases are TGCAGCGTTGAAAGGGACCGGGGCGGCAATGAGCAGTTCTTC.

V is TRBV2 and J is TRBJ1-2, with 8 bases matching TRBD1. This CDR3 comprises 14 residues. The V and J ends lost 5 bases and 6 bases, in that order; junction bases with no gene match: 8. CDR1 is SNHLY, CDR2 FYNNEI, per germline. The CDR3 loop is CASSLTGVEDGYTF. CDR3 coding DNA: TGTGCCAGCAGTTTGACAGGGGTGGAGGATGGCTACACCTTC.

This chain links TRBV5-1 with TRBJ2-3; TRBD1 might be the D (5 bases). Trimming took off 1 base at V and 2 bases at J, with 11 bases between the two ends. The CDR3 length is 15 residues. Germline CDR1 SGHRS, CDR2 YFSETQ. Here the CDR3 DNA reads TGCGCCAGCAGCTTGTCGACAGTCCTCACAGATACGCAGTATTTT. It yields the protein CASSLSTVLTDTQYF.

This chain links TRBV11-3 with TRBJ2-2; the D call may be TRBD1 or TRBD2 (5 bases each). Germline loops: CDR1 SGHNT, CDR2 YENEEA. Trimming cost V 3 bases and J 4 bases, with 9 bases left between them. The CDR3 totals 14 residues. This chain's CDR3 is CASSFYGTTGELFF. The CDR3 nucleotides read TGTGCCAGCAGCTTCTACGGGACCACCGGGGAGCTGTTTTTT. The variable domain in full, completed from reference TRBV11-3 and TRBJ2-2, reads EAGVVQSPRYKIIEKKQPVAFWCNPISGHNTLYWYLQNLGQGPELLIRYENEEAVDDSQLPKDRFSAERLKGVDSTLKIQPAELGDSAVYLCASSFYGTTGELFFGEGSRLTVL.

This chain links TRBV10-3 with TRBJ2-2; 7 nucleotides match TRBD1. The J segment lost 3 bases and the V segment lost 3 bases, leaving 4 bases of the junction unmatched. Germline assignment: CDR1 ENHRY and CDR2 SYGVKD. This CDR3 is built from 15 residues. The CDR3 region is CAISEKGGDTGELFF. DNA of the CDR3: TGTGCCATCAGTGAAAAAGGGGGCGACACCGGGGAGCTGTTTTTT.

V and J are TRBV30 and TRBJ2-7, with 12 bases aligning to TRBD1. J was trimmed by 7 bases and V by 4 bases; bases with no gene match: 11. Germline V gene lookup returns CDR1 GTSNPN and CDR2 SVGIG (reference sequence). The CDR3 spans 15 residues. The CDR3 loop reads CAWTPGTGGWGEQYF. CDR3 bases: TGTGCCTGGACCCCAGGGACAGGGGGCTGGGGAGAGCAGTACTTC.

The chain carries TRBV12-5 and TRBJ2-7; D call uncertain. In germline, CDR1 is LGHNT, CDR2 FRNRAP. CDR3 size: 16 residues. V was shortened by 0 bases and J by 3 bases, with 15 bases between the two germline ends. CDR3: CASGLVTVAVNYEQYF. CDR3 nucleotides: TGTGCTAGTGGTTTGGTAACGGTCGCAGTGAACTACGAGCAGTACTTC.

The sample holds one count of this clone. This chain uses TRBV2 with TRBJ2-2; tentatively, D is TRBD1 (6 bases). CDR1 is SNHLY, CDR2 FYNNEI, per germline. Trimming took off 4 bases at V and 1 base at J, with 7 bases between the two ends. The CDR3 covers 14 residues. The CDR3 DNA is TGTGCCAGCAGTGGGACAGAGAACACCGGGGAGCTGTTTTTT. It yields the protein CASSGTENTGELFF.

This clone occurred once. The gene calls are TRBV27 and TRBJ2-3; D possibly corresponds to TRBD1 (5 bases). Trimming took 6 bases from V and 3 from J, leaving 16 bases between them. Per the germline V gene, CDR1 is MNHEY and CDR2 is SMNVEV (reference sequence). The CDR3 totals 15 residues. The CDR3 sequence: CASRSPRQKTDTQYF. The DNA for the CDR3 is TGTGCCAGCAGATCCCCCCGACAGAAAACAGATACGCAGTATTTT.

The rearrangement joins TRBV29-1 to TRBJ2-5; D not certain. The germline gives CDR1 SQVTM, CDR2 ANQGSEA. The CDR3 is 13 amino acids. Trimming pared 5 bases from V and 2 bases from J, leaving 12 bases between. The CDR3 DNA reads as TGCAGCGTTCCGGGCCAGGCGCAAGAGACCCAGTACTTC. Protein sequence: CSVPGQAQETQYF.

The gene calls are TRBV19 and TRBJ2-7; D call uncertain. CDR1 and CDR2 (germline): LNHDA, SQIVND (reference sequence). The CDR3 consists of 13 residues. V was pared by 5 bases and J by 4 bases, with 12 bases between. The CDR3 protein is CASSSNRFYEQYF. The CDR3 DNA reads as TGTGCCAGTAGTTCTAATAGGTTTTACGAGCAGTACTTC.

The chain employs TRBV7-9 and TRBJ2-7, with unresolved D. The CDR3 totals 14 residues. V was clipped by 5 bases and J by 2 bases, with 13 bases between them. Germline V CDR1 and CDR2: SEHNR, FQNEAQ (reference sequence). CDR3 nucleotides: TGTGCCAGCAGCCCTTGGACGGAGACCTACGAGCAGTACTTC. Its translation: CASSPWTETYEQYF. Full variable domain (remainder filled in from reference TRBV7-9 and TRBJ2-7): DTGVSQNPRHKITKRGQNVTFRCDPISEHNRLYWYRQTLGQGPEFLTYFQNEAQLEKSRLLSDRFSAERPKGSFSTLEIQRTEQGDSAMYLCASSPWTETYEQYFGPGTRLTVT.

Of note for this clone: The same CDR3 arises from other DNA sequences in this sample as well. The CDR3 sequence: CASSLTANYGYTF. CDR3 in DNA: TGTGCCAGCAGCCTCACGGCCAACTATGGCTACACCTTC. The rearrangement uses TRBV7-2 and TRBJ1-2; D remains ambiguous. This CDR3 has 13 residues. Trimming pared 5 bases from V and 2 bases from J, leaving 9 bases between. CDR1 SGHTA and CDR2 FQGNSA come from the germline V gene.

V and J are TRBV19 and TRBJ2-2; D is undetermined. Trimming removed 5 bases from V and 7 bases from J, with 11 bases in between. The CDR3 runs 13 residues. Per germline, CDR1 LNHDA and CDR2 SQIVND (reference sequence). This CDR3 is CASSFDAHGELFF. CDR3 sequence (DNA): TGTGCCAGTAGTTTCGACGCCCACGGGGAGCTGTTTTTT.

V gene TRBV6-5 combines with J gene TRBJ2-7; D gene unclear. This CDR3 is 15 amino acids long. The ends were cut back, 1 base at V and 7 bases at J, with 17 bases in the middle. From germline, CDR1 is MNHEY and CDR2 SVGAGI. Written as DNA, the CDR3 is TGTGCCAGCAGTTACTATTCCGGGCCATCTACAGAGCAGTACTTC. This encodes CASSYYSGPSTEQYF.